These T cell receptor beta chains were read from a single sample in a study of T-cell reconstitution after alpha-beta-depleted transplantation in children. MiXCR was run by TCRdb on the PCR reads, yielding one entry per CDR3 protein. The table lists 490,000 or so distinct CDR3 sequences, under 15% of them singletons. The source was PBMCs from the stem cell graft donor, collected from the stem cell graft. These receptor sequences come from a human donor who donated a stem cell graft to a child with combined immunodeficiency. Each CDR3 is given with its conserved first and last residue. A D gene is named only where the DNA matches it firmly. The size field is filled for only some rows; it gives once, few, many or a size class.

d_gene	v_gene	j_gene	abundance	CDR3aa	CDR3nt
TRBD2	TRBV12-3/TRBV12-4	TRBJ2-1	many	CASSTPSGVYNEQFF	TGTGCCAGCAGTACCCCTAGCGGGGTTTACAATGAGCAGTTCTTC
NA	TRBV29-1	TRBJ2-1	many	CSVESRGRSYNEQFF	TGCAGCGTTGAATCCCGGGGAAGGTCCTACAATGAGCAGTTCTTC
NA	TRBV12-3/TRBV12-4	TRBJ2-3	many	CASSFVGATDTQYF	TGTGCCAGCAGTTTTGTGGGAGCCACAGATACGCAGTATTTT
NA	TRBV20-1	TRBJ2-5	NA	CSAPSGPETQYF	TGCAGTGCCCCATCGGGGCCCGAGACCCAGTACTTC
NA	TRBV12-3/TRBV12-4	TRBJ2-3	few	CAIRFQNTDTQYF	TGTGCCATCCGGTTTCAGAACACAGATACGCAGTATTTT
TRBD2	TRBV11-3	TRBJ2-5	NA	CASSFREERWYQETQYF	TGTGCCAGCAGCTTTCGGGAGGAGAGGTGGTACCAAGAGACCCAGTACTTC
TRBD1	TRBV2	TRBJ2-3	few	CASSKTGIFTDTQYF	TGTGCCAGCAGCAAGACAGGGATCTTTACAGATACGCAGTATTTT
NA	TRBV15	TRBJ1-2	few	CATSKGDGQGYTF	TGTGCCACCAGCAAGGGGGACGGGCAAGGCTACACCTTC
NA	TRBV20-1	TRBJ1-1	many	CSALARTWNTEAFF	TGCAGTGCCTTAGCTCGGACGTGGAACACTGAAGCTTTCTTT
TRBD1	TRBV24-1	TRBJ2-4	many	CATSDPGQGGLNIQYF	TGTGCCACCAGTGATCCGGGACAGGGAGGATTGAACATTCAGTACTTC
NA	TRBV15	TRBJ2-3	few	CATQGVGTQYF	TGTGCCACCCAGGGTGTGGGTACGCAGTATTTT
NA	TRBV12-3/TRBV12-4	TRBJ2-7	few	CASSLGGHKDYEQYF	TGTGCCAGCAGTTTAGGGGGTCATAAGGACTACGAGCAGTACTTC
NA	TRBV29-1	TRBJ2-7	NA	CSVWMEGGSYEQYF	TGCAGCGTTTGGATGGAAGGGGGAAGCTACGAGCAGTACTTC
TRBD1	TRBV29-1	TRBJ2-7	few	CSVVPAGTGTYEQYF	TGCAGCGTTGTCCCAGCCGGGACAGGGACCTACGAGCAGTACTTC
NA	TRBV20-1	TRBJ2-7	few	CSALRGRSYEQYF	TGCAGTGCTCTCCGGGGCAGATCTTACGAGCAGTACTTC
TRBD1	TRBV6-1	TRBJ2-1	NA	CASSEAWTGGDEQFF	TGTGCCAGCAGTGAAGCTTGGACAGGGGGCGATGAGCAGTTCTTC
NA	TRBV6-5	TRBJ2-5	many	CASSPLAGRKETQYF	TGTGCCAGCAGTCCCCTGGCGGGGCGGAAAGAGACCCAGTACTTC
TRBD2	TRBV12-3/TRBV12-4	TRBJ2-3	few	CASSLLAAAGSPDTQYF	TGTGCCAGCAGTTTACTAGCGGCCGCTGGGTCGCCAGATACGCAGTATTTT
TRBD1	TRBV12-3/TRBV12-4	TRBJ2-1	NA	CASTWGTEYNEQFF	TGTGCCAGCACCTGGGGGACAGAATACAATGAGCAGTTCTTC
NA	TRBV7-2	TRBJ2-4	many	CASSLPRGIQYF	TGTGCCAGCAGCTTACCCCGCGGCATTCAGTACTTC
TRBD1	TRBV29-1	TRBJ2-5	NA	CSVGDPGTEPQETQYF	TGCAGCGTTGGGGACCCCGGGACAGAGCCCCAAGAGACCCAGTACTTC
NA	TRBV30	TRBJ1-2	NA	CAWSINGETGGYTF	TGTGCCTGGAGTATAAACGGGGAGACAGGCGGCTACACCTTC
TRBD2	TRBV7-2	TRBJ2-3	NA	CASSPRTSGGRLDTQYF	TGTGCCAGCAGCCCCCGGACTAGCGGGGGGCGATTAGATACGCAGTATTTT
NA	TRBV24-1	TRBJ1-2	few	CATSDHLRGGYTF	TGTGCCACCAGTGACCACCTCCGAGGTGGCTACACCTTC
NA	TRBV28	TRBJ1-2	NA	CASSFAGGTYGYTF	TGTGCCAGCAGTTTCGCGGGGGGCACCTATGGCTACACCTTC
NA	TRBV29-1	TRBJ1-2	NA	CSVELAGGYTF	TGCAGCGTTGAGCTGGCAGGCGGCTACACCTTC
TRBD1	TRBV7-2	TRBJ1-6	many	CASSTGGSYNSPLHF	TGTGCCAGCAGCACAGGGGGCAGTTATAATTCACCCCTCCACTTT
NA	TRBV11-2	TRBJ2-1	few	CASSLDLPRINEQFF	TGTGCCAGCAGCTTAGATCTACCCAGAATCAATGAGCAGTTCTTC
NA	TRBV2	TRBJ2-6	few	CASSDVSLPAGANVLTF	TGTGCCAGCAGTGATGTATCACTACCCGCTGGGGCCAACGTCCTGACTTTC
TRBD2	TRBV29-1	TRBJ2-1	NA	CGWERENNEQFF	TGCGGGTGGGAGCGGGAGAACAATGAGCAGTTCTTC
NA	TRBV7-2	TRBJ1-1	few	CASSFRTPNTEAFF	TGTGCCAGCAGCTTCCGGACACCGAACACTGAAGCTTTCTTT